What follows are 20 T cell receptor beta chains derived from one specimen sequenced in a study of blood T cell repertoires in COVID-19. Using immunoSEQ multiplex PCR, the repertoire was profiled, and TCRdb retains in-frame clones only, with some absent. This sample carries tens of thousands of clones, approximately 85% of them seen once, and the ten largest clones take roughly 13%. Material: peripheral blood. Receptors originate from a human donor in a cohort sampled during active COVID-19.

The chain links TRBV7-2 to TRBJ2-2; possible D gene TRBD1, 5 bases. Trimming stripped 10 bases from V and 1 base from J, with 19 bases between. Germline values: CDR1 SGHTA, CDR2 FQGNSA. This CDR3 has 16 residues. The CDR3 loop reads CATTPQAGMNTGELFF. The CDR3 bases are TGTGCCACCACCCCCCAGGCAGGGATGAACACCGGGGAGCTGTTTTTT.

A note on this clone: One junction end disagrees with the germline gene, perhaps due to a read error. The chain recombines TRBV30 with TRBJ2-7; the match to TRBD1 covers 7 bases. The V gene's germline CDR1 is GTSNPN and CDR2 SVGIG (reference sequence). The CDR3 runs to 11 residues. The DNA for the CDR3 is TGTGCCTGGAGTGTAGAGGGGGCCATGGGCTTT. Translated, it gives CAWSVEGAMGF.

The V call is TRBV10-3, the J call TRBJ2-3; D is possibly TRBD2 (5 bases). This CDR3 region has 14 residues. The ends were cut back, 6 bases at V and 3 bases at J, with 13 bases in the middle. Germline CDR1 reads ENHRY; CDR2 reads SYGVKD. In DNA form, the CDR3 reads TGTGCCATCAGCACTGGCGGGCGAACAGATACGCAGTATTTT. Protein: CAISTGGRTDTQYF.

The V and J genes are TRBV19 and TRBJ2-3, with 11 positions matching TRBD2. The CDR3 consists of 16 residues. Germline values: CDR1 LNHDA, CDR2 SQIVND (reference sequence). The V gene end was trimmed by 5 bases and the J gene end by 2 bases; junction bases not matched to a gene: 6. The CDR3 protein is CASSSGTSGFTDTQYF. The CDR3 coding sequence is TGTGCCAGTAGTTCGGGGACTAGCGGATTCACAGATACGCAGTATTTT.

The CDR3 reads CASSLDLLNTEAFF. CDR3 nucleotide sequence: TGTGCCAGCAGCTTGGATCTGTTGAACACTGAAGCTTTCTTT. The chain joins TRBV5-6 to TRBJ1-1, with D hard to call. The V and J ends lost 0 bases and 0 bases respectively, with 6 bases between them. Per germline, CDR1 SGHDT and CDR2 YYEEEE. CDR3 length equals 14 residues.

For the CDR3, the DNA is TGTGCCAGCAGCTTCCCCAGTGCGGTATACACCGGGGAGCTGTTTTTT. It specifies CASSFPSAVYTGELFF. The V and J genes are TRBV7-2 and TRBJ2-2; D remains ambiguous. The germline V and J ends were trimmed by 3 bases and 3 bases, with 14 bases remaining between them. The CDR3 length is 16 residues. Germline V gives CDR1 SGHTA, CDR2 FQGNSA.

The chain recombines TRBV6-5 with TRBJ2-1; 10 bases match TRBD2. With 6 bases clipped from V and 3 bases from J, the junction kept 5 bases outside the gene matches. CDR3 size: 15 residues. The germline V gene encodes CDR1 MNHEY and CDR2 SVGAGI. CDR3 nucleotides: TGTGCCAGCAGCCCACTAGCGGGAATCTACAATGAGCAGTTCTTC. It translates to CASSPLAGIYNEQFF.

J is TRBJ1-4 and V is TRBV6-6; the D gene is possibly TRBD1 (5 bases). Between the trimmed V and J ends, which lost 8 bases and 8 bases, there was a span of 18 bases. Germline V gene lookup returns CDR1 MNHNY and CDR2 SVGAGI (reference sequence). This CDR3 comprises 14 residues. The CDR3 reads CASAYSGLGEKLFF. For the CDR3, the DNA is TGTGCCAGCGCGTATTCGGGACTCGGGGAAAAACTGTTTTTT.

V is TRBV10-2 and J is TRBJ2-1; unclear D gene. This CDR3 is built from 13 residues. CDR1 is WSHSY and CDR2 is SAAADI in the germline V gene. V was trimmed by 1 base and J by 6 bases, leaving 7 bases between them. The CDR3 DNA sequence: TGCGCCAGCAGTGAGTTGCGGTCCAATGAGCAGTTCTTC. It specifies CASSELRSNEQFF.

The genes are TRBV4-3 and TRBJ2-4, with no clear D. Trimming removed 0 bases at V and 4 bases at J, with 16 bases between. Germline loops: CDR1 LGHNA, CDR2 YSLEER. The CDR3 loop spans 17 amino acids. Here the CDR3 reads CASSQEFPTGAKNIQYF. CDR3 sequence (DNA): TGCGCCAGCAGCCAAGAGTTCCCTACGGGTGCGAAAAACATTCAGTACTTC.

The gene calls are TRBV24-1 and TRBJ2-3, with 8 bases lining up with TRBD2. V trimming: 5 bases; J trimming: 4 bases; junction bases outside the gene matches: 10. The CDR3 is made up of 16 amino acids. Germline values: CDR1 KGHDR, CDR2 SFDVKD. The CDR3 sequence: CATSGPVTGGADTQYF. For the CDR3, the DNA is TGTGCCACCAGTGGACCGGTTACGGGGGGGGCAGATACGCAGTATTTT.

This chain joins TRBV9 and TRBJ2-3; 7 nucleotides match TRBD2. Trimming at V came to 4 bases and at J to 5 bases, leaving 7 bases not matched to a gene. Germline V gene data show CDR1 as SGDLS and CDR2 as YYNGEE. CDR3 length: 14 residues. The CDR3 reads CASSPSGTGDTQYF. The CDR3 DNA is TGTGCCAGCAGCCCCAGCGGGACCGGAGATACGCAGTATTTT.

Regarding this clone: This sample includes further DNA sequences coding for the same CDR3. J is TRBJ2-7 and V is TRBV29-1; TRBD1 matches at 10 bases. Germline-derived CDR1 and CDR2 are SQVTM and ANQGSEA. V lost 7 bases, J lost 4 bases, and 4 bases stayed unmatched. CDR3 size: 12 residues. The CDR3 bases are TGCAGCGCCGGACAGGGGGGGTACGAGCAGTACTTC. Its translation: CSAGQGGYEQYF.

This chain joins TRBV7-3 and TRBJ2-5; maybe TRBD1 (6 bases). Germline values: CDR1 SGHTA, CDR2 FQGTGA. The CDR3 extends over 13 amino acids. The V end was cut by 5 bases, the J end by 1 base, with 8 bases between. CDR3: CASSQGRQETQYF. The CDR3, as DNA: TGTGCCAGCAGCCAGGGGCGCCAAGAGACCCAGTACTTC. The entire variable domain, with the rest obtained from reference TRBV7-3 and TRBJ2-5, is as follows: GAGVSQTPSNKVTEKGKYVELRCDPISGHTALYWYRQSLGQGPEFLIYFQGTGAADDSGLPNDRFFAVRPEGSVSTLKIQRTERGDSAVYLCASSQGRQETQYFGPGTRLLVL.

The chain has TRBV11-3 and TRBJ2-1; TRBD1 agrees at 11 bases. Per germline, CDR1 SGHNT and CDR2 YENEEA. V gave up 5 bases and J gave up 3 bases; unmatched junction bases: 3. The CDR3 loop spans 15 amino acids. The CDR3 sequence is CASSVGTGGYNEQFF. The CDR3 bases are TGTGCCAGCAGCGTGGGGACAGGGGGCTACAATGAGCAGTTCTTC.

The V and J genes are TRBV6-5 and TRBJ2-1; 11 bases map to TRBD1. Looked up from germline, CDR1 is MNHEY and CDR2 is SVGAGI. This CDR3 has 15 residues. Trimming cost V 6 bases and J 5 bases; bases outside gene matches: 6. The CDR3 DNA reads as TGTGCCAGCAGACTGGGACAGGGGGTTAACAATGAGCAGTTCTTC. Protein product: CASRLGQGVNNEQFF.

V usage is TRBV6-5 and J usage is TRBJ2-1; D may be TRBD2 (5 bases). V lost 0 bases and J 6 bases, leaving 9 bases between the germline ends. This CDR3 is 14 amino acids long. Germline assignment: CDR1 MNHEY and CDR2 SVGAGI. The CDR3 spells CASSYSRGINEQFF. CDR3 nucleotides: TGTGCCAGCAGTTACTCGAGAGGGATCAATGAGCAGTTCTTC.

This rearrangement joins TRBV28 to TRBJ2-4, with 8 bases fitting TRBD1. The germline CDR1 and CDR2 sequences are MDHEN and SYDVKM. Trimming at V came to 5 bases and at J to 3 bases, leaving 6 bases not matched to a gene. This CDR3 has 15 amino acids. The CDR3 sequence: CASSPMTGVKNIQYF. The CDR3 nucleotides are TGTGCCAGCAGTCCGATGACAGGGGTCAAAAACATTCAGTACTTC.

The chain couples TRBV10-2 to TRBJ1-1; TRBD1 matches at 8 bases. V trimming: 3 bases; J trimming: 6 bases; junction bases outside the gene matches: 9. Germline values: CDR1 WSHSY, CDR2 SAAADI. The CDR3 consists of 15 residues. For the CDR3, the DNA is TGCGCCAGCAGTGACCTTACAGGGGGGGCTGCTGAAGCTTTCTTT. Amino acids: CASSDLTGGAAEAFF.

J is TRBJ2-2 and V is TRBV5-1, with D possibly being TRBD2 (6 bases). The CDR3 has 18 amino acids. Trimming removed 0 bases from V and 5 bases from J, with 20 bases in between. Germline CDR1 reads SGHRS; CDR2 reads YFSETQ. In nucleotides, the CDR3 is TGCGCCAGCAGCTTGGGGGGACTCATAACTCAGGGAACCGGGGAGCTGTTTTTT. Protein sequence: CASSLGGLITQGTGELFF.